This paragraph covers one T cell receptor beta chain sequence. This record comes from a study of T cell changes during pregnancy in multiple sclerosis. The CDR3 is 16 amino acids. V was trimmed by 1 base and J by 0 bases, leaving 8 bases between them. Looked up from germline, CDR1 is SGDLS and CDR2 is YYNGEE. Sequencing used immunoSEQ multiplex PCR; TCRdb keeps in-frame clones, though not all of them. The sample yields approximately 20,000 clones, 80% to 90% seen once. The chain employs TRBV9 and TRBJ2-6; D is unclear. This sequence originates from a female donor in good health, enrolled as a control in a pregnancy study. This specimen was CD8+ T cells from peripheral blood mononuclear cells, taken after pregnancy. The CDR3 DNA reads TGTGCCAGCAGCGTAACGGGTAGCTCTGGGGCCAACGTCCTGACTTTC. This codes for CASSVTGSSGANVLTF.